The rows below give T cell receptor beta chains drawn from one sample of a study of blood T cell repertoires in COVID-19. Repertoires were generated with immunoSEQ multiplex PCR, while TCRdb's copy carries only in-frame clones and drops some. Here the sample spans 250,000 or so clones, roughly 90% being singletons. Sequencing input: peripheral blood. The receptors were sampled from a woman aged 55-70 years with COVID-19, enrolled during active disease. Each CDR3 is given without its conserved first and last residue.

TRBV20-1	SASWWTGRPKFNYGYT
TRBV7-2	ASSQKRGPHDEAF
TRBV19	ASSQGQNYGYT
TRBV19	ASSPQLENTGELF
TRBV5-8	ASSPGRSLLGWTGELF
TRBV6-5	ASRSHRGAETQY
TRBV5-1	ASSFFGNTEAF
TRBV6-4	ASSVHAGGAFEQF
TRBV10-3	AISGRDRALSGNTIY
TRBV7-9	ASSLGTGLAF
TRBV7-3	ASSLRRNTEAF
TRBV19	ASSSQTGRTYEQY
TRBV10-3	AISESGGQGARGYT
TRBV19	ASSFTSGAFTGELF
TRBV7-6	ASSLGENTEAF
TRBV5-1	ASTWTSGQYEQY
TRBV10-3	AINREGVGQPQH
TRBV19	ASSIFRDRGLQHGYT
TRBV4-3	ASRQGLAATGELF
TRBV30	AWSGGQHNSPLH
TRBV11-3	ASSYGTSIGRATGELF
TRBV6-5	ASKIGVDYGYT
TRBV7-3	ASSATGGAEYGYT
TRBV6-5	ASSDTRNTEAF
TRBV9	ASSEGDSTYEQY
TRBV5-1	ASSFDSTYEQY
TRBV29-1	SVVISNQPQH
TRBV15	ATSRVTGGQDTQY
TRBV19	ASSNRDGQPQH
TRBV3-1/TRBV3-2	ASSLPGQGATNEKLF
TRBV5-6	ASSFVGAIDQETQY
TRBV4-1	ASSPVSSAGYT
TRBV2	ASRETARLYSNQPQH
TRBV5-4	ASSASWDRADTIY
TRBV5-1	ASSLRQDQEKLF
TRBV20-1	SASTVQAGNQPQH
TRBV6-1	ASSETPLLSYTGSGNTIY
TRBV19	ASSMGPGGEAF
TRBV7-9	ASSLGRGGTSNQPQH
TRBV9	ASSSPEGQLPLNTEAF
TRBV13	ASNTLGRANYGYT
TRBV5-1	ASSLGSSYEQY
TRBV2	ASSLRDRVNQPQH
TRBV5-5	ASSLGTGVLYGYT
TRBV7-2	ASSPMGRGDEKLF
TRBV7-2	ASSLAPSAYEQY
TRBV19	ASRHRQVLGYT
TRBV5-6	ASSGGTANQPQH
TRBV6-5	ASSYGQAEKLF
TRBV11-3	ASICGYT
TRBV9	ASSVTENSPLH
TRBV5-4	ASSPLTGDRYGYT
TRBV14	ASSLIPLQTGTSYEQY
TRBV19	ASSRTGFDGYT
TRBV6-5	ATTPGQGGYT
TRBV4-2	ASSQELWTGSNEKLF
TRBV9	ASSVWRGGSTDTQY